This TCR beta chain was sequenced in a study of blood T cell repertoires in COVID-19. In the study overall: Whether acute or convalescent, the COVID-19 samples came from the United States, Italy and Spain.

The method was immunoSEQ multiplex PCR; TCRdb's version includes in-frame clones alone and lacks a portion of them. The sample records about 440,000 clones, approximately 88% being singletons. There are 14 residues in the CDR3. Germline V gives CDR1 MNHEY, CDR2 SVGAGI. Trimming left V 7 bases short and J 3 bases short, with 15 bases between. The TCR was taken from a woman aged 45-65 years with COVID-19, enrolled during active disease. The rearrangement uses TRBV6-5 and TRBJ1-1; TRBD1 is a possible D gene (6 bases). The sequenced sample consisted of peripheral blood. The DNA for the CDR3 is TGTGCCAGCACCTTGACAGGACCCTACACTGAAGCTTTCTTT. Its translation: CASTLTGPYTEAFF.